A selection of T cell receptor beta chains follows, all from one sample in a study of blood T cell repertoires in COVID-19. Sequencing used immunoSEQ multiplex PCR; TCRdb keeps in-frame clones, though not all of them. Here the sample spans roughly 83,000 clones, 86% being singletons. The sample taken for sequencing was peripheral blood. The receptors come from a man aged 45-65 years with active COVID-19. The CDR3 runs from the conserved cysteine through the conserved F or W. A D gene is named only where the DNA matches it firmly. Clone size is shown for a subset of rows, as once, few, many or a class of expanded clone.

cdr3_aa: CASSPTGGDSQDTQYF
cdr3_nt: TGTGCCAGCAGCCCTACAGGGGGCGACTCCCAAGATACGCAGTATTTT
d_call: TRBD1
v_call: TRBV28
clone_size: NA
j_call: TRBJ2-3

cdr3_aa: CASSYRGTDTQYF
cdr3_nt: TGTGCCAGCAGCTATCGGGGGACAGATACGCAGTATTTT
d_call: NA
v_call: TRBV3-1/TRBV3-2
clone_size: NA
j_call: TRBJ2-3

cdr3_aa: CASSERATGLAFHEQFF
cdr3_nt: TGTGCCAGCAGTGAGAGGGCAACCGGACTAGCGTTTCATGAGCAGTTCTTC
d_call: TRBD2
v_call: TRBV25-1
clone_size: NA
j_call: TRBJ2-1

cdr3_aa: CASSLKFTGGTQETQYF
cdr3_nt: TGTGCCAGCAGCTTAAAGTTTACGGGGGGGACCCAAGAGACCCAGTACTTC
d_call: TRBD2
v_call: TRBV7-2
clone_size: NA
j_call: TRBJ2-5

cdr3_aa: CASSPSRQGPYGYTF
cdr3_nt: TGCGCCAGCAGCCCTTCACGACAGGGACCTTATGGCTACACCTTC
d_call: TRBD1
v_call: TRBV4-3
clone_size: once
j_call: TRBJ1-2

cdr3_aa: CASSPEGSSGNTIYF
cdr3_nt: TGCGCCAGCAGCCCTGAGGGTAGCTCTGGAAACACCATATATTTT
d_call: NA
v_call: TRBV4-3
clone_size: NA
j_call: TRBJ1-3

cdr3_aa: CASSQAGTRGLHAYEQYF
cdr3_nt: TGTGCCAGCAGCCAGGCGGGGACTAGAGGACTCCACGCCTACGAGCAGTACTTC
d_call: TRBD2
v_call: TRBV14
clone_size: NA
j_call: TRBJ2-7

cdr3_aa: CASSLEGRYIQYF
cdr3_nt: TGCGCCAGCAGCTTGGAGGGGAGGTACATTCAGTACTTC
d_call: NA
v_call: TRBV5-1
clone_size: NA
j_call: TRBJ2-4

cdr3_aa: CASSFGRDRLFF
cdr3_nt: TGTGCCAGCAGCTTTGGCCGGGACAGGTTGTTCTTC
d_call: TRBD1
v_call: TRBV11-1
clone_size: NA
j_call: TRBJ2-1

cdr3_aa: CAWSRGTGELFF
cdr3_nt: TGTGCCTGGAGCAGGGGCACCGGGGAGCTGTTTTTT
d_call: NA
v_call: TRBV30
clone_size: NA
j_call: TRBJ2-2

cdr3_aa: CASSMWGGSRENIQYF
cdr3_nt: TGTGCCAGTAGTATGTGGGGGGGGAGTCGGGAAAACATTCAGTACTTC
d_call: TRBD2
v_call: TRBV19
clone_size: few
j_call: TRBJ2-4

cdr3_aa: CASSPGVGQYNEQFF
cdr3_nt: TGTGCCAGCAGCCCTGGAGTGGGACAGTACAATGAGCAGTTCTTC
d_call: TRBD1
v_call: TRBV7-2
clone_size: NA
j_call: TRBJ2-1

cdr3_aa: CASSLYMGGSTDTQYF
cdr3_nt: TGTGCCAGCAGCTTATATATGGGAGGAAGCACAGATACGCAGTATTTT
d_call: NA
v_call: TRBV7-3
clone_size: NA
j_call: TRBJ2-3

cdr3_aa: CASSHRGPDNQPQHF
cdr3_nt: TGTGCCAGTAGTCACAGGGGGCCTGACAATCAGCCCCAGCATTTT
d_call: TRBD1
v_call: TRBV19
clone_size: NA
j_call: TRBJ1-5

cdr3_aa: CASRGQGNYGYTF
cdr3_nt: TGTGCCAGCAGAGGACAGGGGAACTATGGCTACACCTTC
d_call: TRBD1
v_call: TRBV28
clone_size: NA
j_call: TRBJ1-2

cdr3_aa: CSVQQGGGANVLTF
cdr3_nt: TGCAGCGTTCAGCAGGGCGGTGGGGCCAACGTCCTGACTTTC
d_call: NA
v_call: TRBV29-1
clone_size: NA
j_call: TRBJ2-6

cdr3_aa: CASSLHRVNQPQHF
cdr3_nt: TGTGCCAGCAGTTTACACAGAGTCAATCAGCCCCAGCATTTT
d_call: NA
v_call: TRBV28
clone_size: NA
j_call: TRBJ1-5

cdr3_aa: CASSSHSGTGGEKLFF
cdr3_nt: TGTGCCAGCAGTTCACATTCCGGGACAGGGGGAGAAAAACTGTTTTTT
d_call: TRBD1
v_call: TRBV28
clone_size: NA
j_call: TRBJ1-4

cdr3_aa: CASSSGGGGNTGELFF
cdr3_nt: TGTGCCAGCAGTTCAGGAGGTGGAGGAAACACCGGGGAGCTGTTTTTT
d_call: NA
v_call: TRBV11-3
clone_size: once
j_call: TRBJ2-2

cdr3_aa: CASSQGPSSTGELFF
cdr3_nt: TGCGCCAGCAGCCAAGGGCCTAGTAGCACCGGGGAGCTGTTTTTT
d_call: NA
v_call: TRBV4-3
clone_size: NA
j_call: TRBJ2-2

cdr3_aa: CASSDPRTSGRYEQFF
cdr3_nt: TGTGCCAGCAGCGACCCCCGGACTAGCGGGAGGTATGAGCAGTTCTTC
d_call: TRBD2
v_call: TRBV9
clone_size: NA
j_call: TRBJ2-1

cdr3_aa: CASSLWGGANQPQHF
cdr3_nt: TGTGCCAGCAGCTTATGGGGGGGTGCGAATCAGCCCCAGCATTTT
d_call: NA
v_call: TRBV7-2
clone_size: NA
j_call: TRBJ1-5

cdr3_aa: CASSDRDRGFSEAFF
cdr3_nt: TGCGCCAGCAGCGACCGGGACAGGGGTTTCTCTGAAGCTTTCTTT
d_call: TRBD1
v_call: TRBV5-1
clone_size: NA
j_call: TRBJ1-1

cdr3_aa: CATSAGGGIQETQYF
cdr3_nt: TGTGCCACCAGCGCGGGAGGGGGGATTCAAGAGACCCAGTACTTC
d_call: TRBD2
v_call: TRBV15
clone_size: NA
j_call: TRBJ2-5

cdr3_aa: CASSSRQTSSYEQYF
cdr3_nt: TGTGCCAGCAGCTCAAGACAGACAAGCTCCTACGAGCAGTACTTC
d_call: NA
v_call: TRBV7-9
clone_size: once
j_call: TRBJ2-7

cdr3_aa: CATARVSGITDTQYF
cdr3_nt: TGTGCCACCGCCCGTGTTAGCGGGATCACAGATACGCAGTATTTT
d_call: TRBD2
v_call: TRBV27
clone_size: NA
j_call: TRBJ2-3

cdr3_aa: CASSREGGSTTLKTEAFF
cdr3_nt: TGTGCCAGTAGTAGGGAGGGGGGATCGACAACCCTGAAGACTGAAGCTTTCTTT
d_call: NA
v_call: TRBV19
clone_size: NA
j_call: TRBJ1-1

cdr3_aa: CASSESGGLRGEQYF
cdr3_nt: TGTGCCAGCAGCGAGTCAGGAGGGCTCCGCGGCGAGCAGTACTTC
d_call: NA
v_call: TRBV4-2
clone_size: few
j_call: TRBJ2-7

cdr3_aa: CASSSGTSGQITDTQYF
cdr3_nt: TGTGCCAGCAGCTCCGGGACTAGCGGTCAGATCACAGATACGCAGTATTTT
d_call: TRBD2
v_call: TRBV5-6
clone_size: NA
j_call: TRBJ2-3

cdr3_aa: CASSILNSGANVLTF
cdr3_nt: TGTGCCAGTAGTATACTAAACTCTGGGGCCAACGTCCTGACTTTC
d_call: NA
v_call: TRBV19
clone_size: NA
j_call: TRBJ2-6

cdr3_aa: CASSIREWNTEAFF
cdr3_nt: TGTGCCAGTAGTATTAGGGAGTGGAACACTGAAGCTTTCTTT
d_call: NA
v_call: TRBV19
clone_size: NA
j_call: TRBJ1-1

cdr3_aa: CASSSGGGGGAEQYF
cdr3_nt: TGTGCCAGCAGCTCCGGGGGCGGGGGAGGTGCCGAGCAGTACTTC
d_call: NA
v_call: TRBV5-5
clone_size: NA
j_call: TRBJ2-7

cdr3_aa: CASSLFRGGGTGELFF
cdr3_nt: TGTGCCAGCAGTTTATTCAGGGGAGGGGGAACCGGGGAGCTGTTTTTT
d_call: NA
v_call: TRBV28
clone_size: NA
j_call: TRBJ2-2

cdr3_aa: CASGLAGINTGELFF
cdr3_nt: TGTGCCAGTGGACTAGCGGGGATTAACACCGGGGAGCTGTTTTTT
d_call: TRBD2
v_call: TRBV19
clone_size: NA
j_call: TRBJ2-2

cdr3_aa: CASSSVAGWPGYTGELFF
cdr3_nt: TGTGCCAGCAGCTCCGTAGCGGGATGGCCGGGTTACACCGGGGAGCTGTTTTTT
d_call: TRBD2
v_call: TRBV11-2
clone_size: NA
j_call: TRBJ2-2

cdr3_aa: CASNTGQGGSPLHF
cdr3_nt: TGTGCCAGCAACACCGGACAGGGTGGATCACCCCTCCACTTT
d_call: TRBD1
v_call: TRBV6-5
clone_size: NA
j_call: TRBJ1-6

cdr3_aa: CASSPPGEISSPLHF
cdr3_nt: TGTGCCAGCTCACCACCCGGGGAAATTTCTTCACCCCTCCACTTT
d_call: NA
v_call: TRBV18
clone_size: NA
j_call: TRBJ1-6

cdr3_aa: CASSSPPGLLPKAYEQYF
cdr3_nt: TGTGCCAGCAGCTCCCCACCGGGACTCCTCCCTAAAGCCTACGAGCAGTACTTC
d_call: NA
v_call: TRBV7-2
clone_size: NA
j_call: TRBJ2-7

cdr3_aa: CSGGLAGTDTQYF
cdr3_nt: TGCAGCGGGGGACTAGCGGGCACAGATACGCAGTATTTT
d_call: TRBD2
v_call: TRBV29-1
clone_size: NA
j_call: TRBJ2-3

cdr3_aa: CASSHENPGTSGYTDTQYF
cdr3_nt: TGCGCCAGCAGCCATGAGAACCCCGGGACTAGCGGGTACACAGATACGCAGTATTTT
d_call: TRBD2
v_call: TRBV4-3
clone_size: NA
j_call: TRBJ2-3

cdr3_aa: CASFWETSGGSEQYF
cdr3_nt: TGTGCCAGCTTTTGGGAGACTAGCGGGGGCTCCGAGCAGTACTTC
d_call: TRBD2
v_call: TRBV6-4
clone_size: NA
j_call: TRBJ2-7

cdr3_aa: CASSLAVSQETQYF
cdr3_nt: TGTGCCAGCAGCTTAGCGGTCAGCCAAGAGACCCAGTACTTC
d_call: NA
v_call: TRBV7-9
clone_size: once
j_call: TRBJ2-5